This record looks at one T cell receptor (beta chain) sequence and its context. This clone showed up just once. Its recognized antigen is unknown. Qualities for individual bases were not recorded, and no much larger clone is one base off. One collaborating source in Seattle enrolled patients during active infection and followed them longitudinally through the course of disease. The collaborating institutions used their own protocols to collect whole blood in K2EDTA tubes. For TCRbeta analysis, collaborator samples were shipped as frozen whole blood, as isolated PBMCs, or as DNA extracted from either sample type. From the cysteine through the phenylalanine, the CDR3 covers 14 amino acids. Only CDR3 DNA remains: 42 bases, in frame from the first base. From a lookup of the germline V gene, CDR1 and CDR2 are MNHEY and SVGEGT. V loses 7 bases of germline sequence and J loses 7 bases, and the interval between the two ends is 17 bases.

This entry belongs to a study of blood T cell repertoires in COVID-19 (dated by TCRdb to about 2020). With respect to the entire study: Collaborator samples came from the United States, Italy and Spain and covered acute and convalescent phases of COVID-19. The repertoires were released in a freely available public database meant as a resource for research on the immune response to SARS-CoV-2. The samples were drawn from the first 160 participants of the ongoing ImmuneRACE study and from some 1,300 subjects provided by 6 global collaborators. The dataset comprised deeply sampled blood TCRbeta repertoires from subjects exposed to, actively infected with, or recovered from COVID-19. Nearly every sample came with metadata listing a de-identified subject ID, COVID-19 status, age in years and sex. The prospective study material was composed of cDNA or gDNA derived from T cells, B-cell-depleted T cells, or PBMCs. HLA class I and class II types, where available, came from metadata supplied by the sample provider rather than from assay-based typing. What the authors observed across the whole study: The amount of clinical and demographic metadata varied by source and participant and was provided uncurated.

TCRbeta CDR3 regions were amplified from genomic DNA by means of the immunoSEQ Assay, a bias-controlled multiplex PCR. On the study's bioinformatics: The number of nucleated cells in each sample was estimated from the amplification of reference gene primers within the assay. To quantify the absolute abundance of each unique TCRbeta CDR3 rearrangement, sequence reads were collapsed and filtered. For each sample, productive Simpson clonality was calculated as the square root of Simpson's diversity index across productive rearrangements. TCRdb's version of the immuneACCESS table is confined to in-frame rearrangements and falls short of the full clone set. An unresolved V gene accounts for under half of the shortfall where checked; the remainder is of unknown origin. V and J calls and clone size follow that table, whereas D and trimming were derived from the DNA. For this sample the table gives more than 300,000 clones, of which 88% were detected only once. 1.5% to 2% of the sample belongs to the ten largest clones.

The source material was peripheral blood. The TCR comes from a woman in her 30s with COVID-19, enrolled during active disease. The sequence joins TRBV6-2 or TRBV6-3 to TRBJ2-1; 6 matching bases give a weak D call of TRBD2. In nucleotides, the sequence is TGTGCCAGCACCCCGTGGGGGGAAGGTAATGAGCAGTTCTTC. The resulting protein is CASTPWGEGNEQFF.